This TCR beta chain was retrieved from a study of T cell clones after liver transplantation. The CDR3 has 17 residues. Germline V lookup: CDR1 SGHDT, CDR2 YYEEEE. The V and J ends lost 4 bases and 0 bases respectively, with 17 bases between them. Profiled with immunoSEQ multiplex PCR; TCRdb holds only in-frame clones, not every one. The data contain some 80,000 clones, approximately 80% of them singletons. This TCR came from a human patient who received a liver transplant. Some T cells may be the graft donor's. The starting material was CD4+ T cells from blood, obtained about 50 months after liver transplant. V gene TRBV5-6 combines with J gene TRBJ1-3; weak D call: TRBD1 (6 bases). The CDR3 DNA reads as TGTGCCAGCAGCACACAGGGTAGGGAACTCTCTGGAAACACCATATATTTT. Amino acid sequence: CASSTQGRELSGNTIYF.